Each of the 3 T cell receptor beta chains below was sequenced from the same sample in a study of blood T cell repertoires in COVID-19. The method was immunoSEQ multiplex PCR; TCRdb's version includes in-frame clones alone and lacks a portion of them. The sample lists about 35,000 clones, about 85% occurring once. Input material: peripheral blood. These receptors were obtained from a man in his fifties or sixties with active or convalescent COVID-19.

This clone was seen ten or more times. The chain is built from TRBV30 and TRBJ2-3, with TRBD2 matching over 8 bases. The CDR3 runs to 14 residues. CDR1 is GTSNPN, CDR2 SVGIG, per germline (reference sequence). CDR3 amino acids: CAGRAGGRTDTQYF. In DNA, the CDR3 is TGTGCGGGGAGGGCGGGGGGCAGAACAGATACGCAGTATTTT.

This clone occurred once. This chain connects TRBV29-1 to TRBJ2-3; TRBD1 agrees at 10 bases. J was trimmed by 5 bases and V by 8 bases; bases with no gene match: 7. Germline V gene sequence: CDR1 SQVTM, CDR2 ANQGSEA. The CDR3 loop spans 13 amino acids. The CDR3 here is CSIRQGAGDTQYF. Written as DNA, the CDR3 is TGCAGCATAAGACAGGGGGCGGGAGATACGCAGTATTTT.

The rearrangement links TRBV20-1 to TRBJ2-1; the match to TRBD1 covers 7 bases. Germline loops: CDR1 DFQATT, CDR2 SNEGSKA (reference sequence). Trimming at V came to 6 bases and at J to 4 bases, leaving 0 bases not matched to a gene. The CDR3 contains 11 residues. Here the CDR3 reads CSADRYNEQFF. The CDR3 region has the DNA TGCAGTGCGGACAGGTACAATGAGCAGTTCTTC.